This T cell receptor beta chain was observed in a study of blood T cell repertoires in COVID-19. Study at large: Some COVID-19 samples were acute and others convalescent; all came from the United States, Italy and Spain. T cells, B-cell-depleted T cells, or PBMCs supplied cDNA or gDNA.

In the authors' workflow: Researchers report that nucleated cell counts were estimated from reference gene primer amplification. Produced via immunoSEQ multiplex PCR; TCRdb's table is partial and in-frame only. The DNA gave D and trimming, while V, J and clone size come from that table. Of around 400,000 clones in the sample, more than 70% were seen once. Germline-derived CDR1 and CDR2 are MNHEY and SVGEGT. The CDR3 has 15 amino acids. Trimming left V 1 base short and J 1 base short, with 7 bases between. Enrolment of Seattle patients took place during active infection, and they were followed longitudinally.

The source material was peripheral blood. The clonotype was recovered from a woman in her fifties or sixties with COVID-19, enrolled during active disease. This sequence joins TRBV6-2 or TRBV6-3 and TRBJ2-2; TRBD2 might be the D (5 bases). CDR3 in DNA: TGTGCCAGCAGTTACTTACGGGGGAACACCGGGGAGCTGTTTTTT. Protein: CASSYLRGNTGELFF.